This T cell receptor (beta chain) was observed in a study of blood T cell repertoires in COVID-19 (dated by TCRdb to 2018 to 2020). The study in broad terms: Samples covering the acute and convalescent phases of COVID-19 were provided by collaborators in the United States, Italy and Spain. Deeply sampled blood TCRbeta repertoires from subjects exposed to, actively infected with, or recovered from COVID-19 were included in the dataset. The sample metadata nearly always contained a de-identified subject ID, COVID-19 status, age in years and sex. The repertoires were released in a freely available public database meant as a resource for research on the immune response to SARS-CoV-2. The material from the prospective study consisted of cDNA or gDNA derived from T cells, B-cell-depleted T cells, or PBMCs. Samples were obtained from the ongoing ImmuneRACE study (first 160 participants) and from roughly 1,300 subjects provided by 6 global collaborators. Where available, HLA class I and class II types were taken from metadata supplied by the sample provider and were not determined by assay-based typing.

For CDR1 and CDR2, the germline V gene lists SNHLY and FYNNEI. The trim is 8 bases for V and 7 bases for J, with a gap of 20 bases between the germline ends. The CDR3 runs 14 amino acids, cysteine and phenylalanine included. Left in the record is the CDR3 DNA by itself, 42 bases read in frame from the first base. Whole blood was collected in K2EDTA tubes by collaborating institutions according to the institutions' own protocols. For TCRbeta analysis, collaborators shipped samples in one of three forms: frozen whole blood, isolated PBMCs, or DNA extracted from either of those sample types. Overall results and qualifications from the work: Clinical and demographic metadata were provided uncurated, with the amount varying by source and participant.

TCRbeta CDR3 regions were amplified from genomic DNA using the immunoSEQ Assay, a bias-controlled multiplex PCR. The original pipeline was this. Within the assay, amplification of reference gene primers was used to estimate how many nucleated cells each sample contained. To quantify the absolute abundance of each unique TCRbeta CDR3 rearrangement, sequence reads were collapsed and filtered. For each sample, productive Simpson clonality was calculated as the square root of Simpson's diversity index over productive rearrangements. TCRdb obtained this table from immuneACCESS and retained in-frame rearrangements with V and J assigned. These tables miss some clones; where compared with another copy, unresolved V genes account for less than half of the shortfall, and the remainder is unexplained. V, J and clone size reflect that table, while D and trimming were determined from the DNA. The sample table contains approximately 110,000 clones; only one count was recorded for roughly 79% of them. The ten largest clones represent roughly a tenth of the sample.

For this clone: Its target antigen remains unknown. Base qualities were left out, and no much larger clone turns up one base away.

The TCR originated in a woman in her sixties or seventies with acute or convalescent COVID-19. The chain couples TRBV2 to TRBJ1-2; the D gene is perhaps TRBD1, from 6 matching bases. The sample comprised peripheral blood. The encoded CDR3 is CASRLGQGFGGYTF. The nucleotide sequence reads TGTGCCAGCCGGCTGGGGCAGGGGTTTGGTGGCTACACCTTC.